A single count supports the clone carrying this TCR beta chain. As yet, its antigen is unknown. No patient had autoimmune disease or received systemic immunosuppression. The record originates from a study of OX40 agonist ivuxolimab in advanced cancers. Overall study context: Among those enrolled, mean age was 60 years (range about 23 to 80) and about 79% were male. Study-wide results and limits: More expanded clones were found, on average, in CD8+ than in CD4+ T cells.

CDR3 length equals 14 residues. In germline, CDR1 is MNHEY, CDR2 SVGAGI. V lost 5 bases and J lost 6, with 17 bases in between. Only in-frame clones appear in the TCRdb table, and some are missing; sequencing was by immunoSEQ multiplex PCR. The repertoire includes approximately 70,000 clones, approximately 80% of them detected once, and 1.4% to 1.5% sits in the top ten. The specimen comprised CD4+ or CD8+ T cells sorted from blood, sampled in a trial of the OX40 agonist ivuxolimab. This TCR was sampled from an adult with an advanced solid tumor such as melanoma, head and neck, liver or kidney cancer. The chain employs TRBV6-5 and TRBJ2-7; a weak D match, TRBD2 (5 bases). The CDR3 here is CASSESGRPPEQYF. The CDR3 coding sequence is TGTGCCAGCAGTGAATCGGGAAGACCCCCCGAGCAGTACTTC.